This T cell receptor (beta chain) was obtained from a study of regulatory T cells in long-lasting Graves disease. Findings of the study overall: Less diverse TCR repertoires were seen in persistent Graves' patients than in newly diagnosed ones.

The CDR3 has 13 amino acids. Trimming removed 4 bases from V and 8 bases from J, with 14 bases in between. Germline V CDR1 and CDR2: SGHVS, FQNEAQ. For TCR beta, libraries came from iRepertoire HTBI primers and Arm-PCR of CDR3 regions. TCRdb passed the multiplex PCR reads through MiXCR, listing each CDR3 protein once. Of some 250,000 distinct CDR3 sequences detected, 20% appear once; the ten largest clones hold approximately 15%. The time point denotes: newly diagnosed GD, antithyroid drugs for less than 3 months. The TCR library was prepared using RNA isolated from PBMCs. As collected, the peripheral blood samples measured nine milliliters each and went into EDTA tubes. This clonotype came up many times. The antigen is undetermined.

The receptor's source is a female donor with Graves disease. Here the sequenced sample was peripheral blood mononuclear cells (PBMCs), taken at new diagnosis, from a patient treated with antithyroid drugs. V usage is TRBV7-8 and J usage is TRBJ1-2, with D tentatively TRBD1 (6 bases). The CDR3 sequence: CASSSDSWVGYTF. The CDR3 DNA follows: TGTGCCAGCAGCTCGGACAGCTGGGTAGGCTACACCTTC. Using reference TRBV7-8 and TRBJ1-2 for the parts outside the CDR3, the full variable domain is GAGVSQSPRYKVAKRGQDVALRCDPISGHVSLFWYQQALGQGPEFLTYFQNEAQLDKSGLPSDRFFAERPEGSVSTLKIQRTQQEDSAVYLCASSSDSWVGYTFGSGTRLTVV.